The rows below give T cell receptor beta chains drawn from one sample of a study of blood T cell repertoires in COVID-19. Clones were sequenced by immunoSEQ multiplex PCR, and TCRdb holds only the in-frame ones, with some missing. This table has some 31,000 clones, about 90% appearing once. Sequences were obtained from peripheral blood. The receptor set was obtained from a man aged 50 or older with active COVID-19. The CDR3 runs from the conserved cysteine through the conserved F or W. The D gene is left open where the match is weak. Only part of the rows carry a size: once, few, many, or a class if the clone is expanded.

d_gene	v_gene	j_gene	abundance	CDR3nt	CDR3aa
TRBD1	TRBV5-5	TRBJ1-2	-	TGTGCCAGCAGCGCGACAGGGACGGCTAACTATGGCTACACCTTC	CASSATGTANYGYTF
-	TRBV11-3	TRBJ2-2	-	TGTGCCAGCAGCTTGTCAGGGGAAGACGGGGAGCTGTTTTTT	CASSLSGEDGELFF
-	TRBV12-3/TRBV12-4	TRBJ2-7	-	TGTGCCAGCAGTCTCGCCAGCGTGGGGCAGTACTTC	CASSLASVGQYF
-	TRBV27	TRBJ1-4	-	TGTGCCAGCAGTTTGGTTGCCCAAGGGGGAAAACTGTTTTTT	CASSLVAQGGKLFF
-	TRBV4-1	TRBJ1-3	-	TGCGCCAGCAGCCTAAGGGGGGGGAAGGGAAACACCATATATTTT	CASSLRGGKGNTIYF
TRBD1	TRBV29-1	TRBJ2-5	-	TGCAGCGCTCAAGACAGGGGAACAGGGGAGACCCAGTACTTC	CSAQDRGTGETQYF
TRBD2	TRBV6-4	TRBJ2-1	-	TGTGCCAGCAGTGACCGAGCGGGGGGGGGTTACAATGAGCAGTTCTTC	CASSDRAGGGYNEQFF
TRBD1	TRBV4-1	TRBJ2-7	-	TGCGCCAGCAGCCAAGTCCCGGGACAGGGTTACGAGCAGTACTTC	CASSQVPGQGYEQYF
TRBD2	TRBV27	TRBJ2-2	once	TGTGCCAGCAGTTTAAGTCTAGCGGGAGGGCCCGGGGAGCTGTTTTTT	CASSLSLAGGPGELFF
-	TRBV18	TRBJ2-7	-	TGTGCCAGCTCACGTAGCGCGGGGAACTACGAGCAGTACTTC	CASSRSAGNYEQYF
-	TRBV9	TRBJ1-1	-	TGTGCCAGCAGCGTAGGGCCGGGGGTCCAGGCTGAAGCTTTCTTT	CASSVGPGVQAEAFF
-	TRBV28	TRBJ1-5	-	TGTGCCAGCAGTGATTCCCACTATAGCAATCAGCCCCAGCATTTT	CASSDSHYSNQPQHF
-	TRBV6-5	TRBJ1-2	-	TGTGCCAGCAGCCCGGGGGAGGGCTACACCTTC	CASSPGEGYTF
-	TRBV2	TRBJ2-7	-	TGTGCCAGCAGTGCACAGGCCTACGAGCAGTACTTC	CASSAQAYEQYF
-	TRBV5-6	TRBJ2-5	-	TGTGCCAGCAGCTTGGGACAACAAGAGACCCAGTACTTC	CASSLGQQETQYF
-	TRBV11-1	TRBJ2-3	-	TGTGCCAGCAGCTTGTCCGCGGGGCCCCTCACAGATACGCAGTATTTT	CASSLSAGPLTDTQYF
-	TRBV6-5	TRBJ1-5	once	TGTGCCAGCAGGGGGGCGAGGTCTAGCAATCAGCCCCAGCATTTT	CASRGARSSNQPQHF
TRBD2	TRBV6-1	TRBJ2-1	-	TGTGCCAGCAGTGAATGGGGATTGAGCGGGAGGTCTGCCTACAATGAGCAGTTCTTC	CASSEWGLSGRSAYNEQFF
TRBD1	TRBV5-4	TRBJ2-1	-	TGTGCCAGCAGCGTGGGGACAGGCGCCACCTACAATGAGCAGTTCTTC	CASSVGTGATYNEQFF
TRBD1	TRBV10-1	TRBJ2-2	-	TGCGCCAGCAGTGATGGGACAGTGGACACCGGGGAGCTGTTTTTT	CASSDGTVDTGELFF